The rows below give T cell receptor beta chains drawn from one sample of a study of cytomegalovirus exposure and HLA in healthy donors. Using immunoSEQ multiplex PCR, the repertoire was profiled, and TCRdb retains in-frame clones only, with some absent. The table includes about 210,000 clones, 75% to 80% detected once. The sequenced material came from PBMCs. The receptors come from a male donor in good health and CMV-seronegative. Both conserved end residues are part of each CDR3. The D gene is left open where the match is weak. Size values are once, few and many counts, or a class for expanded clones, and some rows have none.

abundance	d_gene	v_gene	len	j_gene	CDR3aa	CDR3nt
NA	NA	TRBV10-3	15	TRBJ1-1	CAISPRGGMNTEAFF	TGTGCCATCAGTCCGCGGGGAGGGATGAACACTGAAGCTTTCTTT
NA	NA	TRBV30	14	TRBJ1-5	CAWSGSYSNQPQHF	TGTGCCTGGAGTGGGTCCTATAGCAATCAGCCCCAGCATTTT
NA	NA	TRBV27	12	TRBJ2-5	CASSPPQGTQYF	TGTGCCAGCAGTCCCCCACAGGGCACCCAGTACTTC
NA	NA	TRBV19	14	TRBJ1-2	CASSPRPRQRGYTF	TGTGCCAGTAGTCCCCGCCCTAGACAGAGAGGCTACACCTTC
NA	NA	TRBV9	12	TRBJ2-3	CASSPPSDTQYF	TGTGCCAGCAGCCCCCCATCAGATACGCAGTATTTT
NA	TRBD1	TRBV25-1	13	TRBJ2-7	CASSTDRDNEQYF	TGTGCCAGCAGTACCGACAGGGACAACGAGCAGTACTTC
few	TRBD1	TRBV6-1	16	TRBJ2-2	CASSGRRTGGHGELFF	TGTGCCAGCAGTGGGAGACGAACAGGGGGCCACGGGGAGCTGTTTTTT
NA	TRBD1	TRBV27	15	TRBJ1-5	CASRPTGGGNQPQHF	TGTGCCAGCAGGCCTACAGGGGGAGGGAATCAGCCCCAGCATTTT
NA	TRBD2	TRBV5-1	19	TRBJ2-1	CASSPGLAGGRPSYNEQFF	TGCGCCAGCAGCCCGGGACTAGCGGGGGGACGTCCTTCCTACAATGAGCAGTTCTTC
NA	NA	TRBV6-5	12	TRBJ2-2	CVVSGNTGELFF	TGTGTCGTAAGCGGGAACACCGGGGAGCTGTTTTTT
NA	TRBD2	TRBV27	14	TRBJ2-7	CASGSLDSGDLQYF	TGTGCCAGCGGGTCTCTGGATAGCGGGGACCTGCAGTACTTC
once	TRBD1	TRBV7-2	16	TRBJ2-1	CASSVSTGGGNVGQFF	TGTGCCAGCAGCGTCTCGACAGGGGGAGGCAATGTAGGGCAGTTCTTC
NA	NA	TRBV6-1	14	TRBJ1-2	CASSRIQGPYGYTF	TGTGCCAGCAGCCGTATACAGGGCCCCTATGGCTACACCTTC
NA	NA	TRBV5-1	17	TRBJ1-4	CASSLVAGSATNEKLFF	TGCGCCAGCAGCTTGGTGGCAGGCTCTGCAACTAATGAAAAACTGTTTTTT
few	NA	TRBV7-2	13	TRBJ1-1	CASSFGGIPEAFF	TGTGCCAGCAGCTTCGGAGGGATCCCTGAAGCTTTCTTT
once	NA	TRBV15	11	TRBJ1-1	CATEGDTEAFF	TGTGCCACCGAGGGGGACACTGAAGCTTTCTTT
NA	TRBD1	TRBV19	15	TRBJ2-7	CASIDPGTGSHEQYF	TGTGCCAGTATTGACCCCGGGACAGGGTCCCACGAGCAGTACTTC
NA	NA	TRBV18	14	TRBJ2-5	CASSPRTIQETQYF	TGTGCCAGCTCACCCCGGACAATCCAAGAGACCCAGTACTTC
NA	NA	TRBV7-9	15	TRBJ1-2	CASSLIREENYGYTF	TGTGCCAGCAGCTTAATCAGGGAGGAGAACTATGGCTACACCTTC
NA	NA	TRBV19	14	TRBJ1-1	CASRIREVATEAFF	TGTGCCAGTAGAATCAGGGAGGTGGCCACTGAAGCTTTCTTT
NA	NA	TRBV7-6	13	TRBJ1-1	CASSPGATTEAFF	TGTGCCAGCAGCCCAGGGGCGACCACTGAAGCTTTCTTT
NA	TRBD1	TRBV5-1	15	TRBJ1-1	CASSWTGVGNTEAFF	TGCGCCAGCAGCTGGACAGGGGTGGGGAACACTGAAGCTTTCTTT
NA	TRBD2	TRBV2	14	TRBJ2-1	CASIGWEGDDEQFF	TGTGCCAGCATTGGGTGGGAGGGCGACGATGAGCAGTTCTTC
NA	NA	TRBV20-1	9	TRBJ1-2	CSAQYGYTF	TGCAGTGCTCAATATGGCTACACCTTC
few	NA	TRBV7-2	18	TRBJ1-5	CASSLLGSRGYSNQPQHF	TGTGCCAGCAGCCTCTTGGGTAGCCGAGGGTATAGCAATCAGCCCCAGCATTTT
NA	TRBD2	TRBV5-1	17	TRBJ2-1	CASSLVPSGGGYNEQFF	TGCGCCAGCAGCTTGGTTCCTAGCGGGGGGGGCTACAATGAGCAGTTCTTC
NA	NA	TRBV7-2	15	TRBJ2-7	CASSRPSSIGEVQYF	TGTGCCAGCAGCCGACCTTCTAGCATTGGGGAGGTGCAGTACTTC
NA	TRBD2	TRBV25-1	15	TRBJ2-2	CASSDAGVYTGELFF	TGTGCCAGCAGTGATGCGGGAGTCTATACCGGGGAGCTGTTTTTT
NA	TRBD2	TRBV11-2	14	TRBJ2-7	CASSLSGKPYEQYF	TGTGCCAGCAGCCTGAGCGGGAAACCCTACGAGCAGTACTTC
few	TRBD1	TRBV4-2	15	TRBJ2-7	CASSQAGTGSYEQYF	TGTGCCAGCAGCCAAGCCGGGACAGGGTCCTACGAGCAGTACTTC
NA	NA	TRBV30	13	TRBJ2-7	CAWRVSVSYEQYF	TGTGCCTGGAGGGTCTCGGTCTCCTACGAGCAGTACTTC
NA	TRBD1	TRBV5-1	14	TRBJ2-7	CASSGQGIYYEQYF	TGCGCCAGCAGTGGACAGGGCATTTACTACGAGCAGTACTTC
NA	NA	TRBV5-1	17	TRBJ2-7	CASRSFTGISPSYEQYF	TGCGCCAGCCGATCCTTTACAGGGATCTCCCCCTCCTACGAGCAGTACTTC
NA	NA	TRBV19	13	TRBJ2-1	CAIGLAGYNEQFF	TGTGCCATTGGGCTAGCCGGGTACAATGAGCAGTTCTTC
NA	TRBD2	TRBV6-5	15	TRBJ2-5	CASSYNSGTQETQYF	TGTGCCAGCAGTTACAATAGCGGGACACAAGAGACCCAGTACTTC
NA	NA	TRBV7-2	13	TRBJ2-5	CASSLSGVETQYF	TGTGCCAGCAGCTTATCAGGGGTAGAGACCCAGTACTTC
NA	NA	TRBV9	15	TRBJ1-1	CASSVGQIRNTEAFF	TGTGCCAGCAGCGTCGGACAGATAAGAAACACTGAAGCTTTCTTT
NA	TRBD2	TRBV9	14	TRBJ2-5	CASSLRTSRETQYF	TGTGCCAGCAGCTTAAGGACTAGTAGAGAGACCCAGTACTTC
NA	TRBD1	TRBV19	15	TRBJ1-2	CASSSSGQGAGGYTF	TGTGCCAGTAGTTCCTCGGGACAGGGGGCTGGAGGCTACACCTTC
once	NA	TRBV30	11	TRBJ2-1	CAWSVLGVQFF	TGTGCCTGGAGTGTACTCGGGGTTCAGTTCTTC
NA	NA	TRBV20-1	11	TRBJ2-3	CSARGRDTQYF	TGCAGTGCTAGGGGGCGAGATACGCAGTATTTT
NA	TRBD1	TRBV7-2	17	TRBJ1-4	CASSDPGQGAYGEKLFF	TGTGCCAGCAGCGATCCGGGACAGGGGGCTTATGGTGAAAAACTGTTTTTT
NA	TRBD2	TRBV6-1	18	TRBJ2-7	CASSEVRLIAGTPYEQYF	TGTGCCAGCAGTGAGGTCCGTCTAATAGCGGGGACGCCCTACGAGCAGTACTTC
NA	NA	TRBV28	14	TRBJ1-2	CASSLILGTDGYTF	TGTGCCAGCAGTTTAATACTTGGGACTGATGGCTACACCTTC
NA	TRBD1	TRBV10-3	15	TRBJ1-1	CAIRPGTGDHTEAFF	TGTGCCATCAGGCCCGGGACAGGGGATCACACTGAAGCTTTCTTT
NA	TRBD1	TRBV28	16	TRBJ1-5	CASSTRTGTDNQPQHF	TGTGCCAGCAGTACCCGGACAGGGACGGACAATCAGCCCCAGCATTTT
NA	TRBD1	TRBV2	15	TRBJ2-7	CASKPQQGTYYEQYF	TGTGCCAGCAAACCCCAACAGGGGACCTACTACGAGCAGTACTTC